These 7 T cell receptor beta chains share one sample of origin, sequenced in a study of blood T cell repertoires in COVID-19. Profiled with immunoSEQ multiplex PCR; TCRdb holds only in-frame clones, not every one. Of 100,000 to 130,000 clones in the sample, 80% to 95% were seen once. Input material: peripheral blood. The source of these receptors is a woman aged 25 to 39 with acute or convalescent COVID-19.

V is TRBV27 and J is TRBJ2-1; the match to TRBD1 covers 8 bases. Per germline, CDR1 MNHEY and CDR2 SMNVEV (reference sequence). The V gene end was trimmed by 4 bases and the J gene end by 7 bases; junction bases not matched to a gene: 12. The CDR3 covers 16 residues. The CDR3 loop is CASSSFSQGGDNEQFF. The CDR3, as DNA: TGTGCCAGCAGTTCATTCTCACAGGGGGGAGATAATGAGCAGTTCTTC.

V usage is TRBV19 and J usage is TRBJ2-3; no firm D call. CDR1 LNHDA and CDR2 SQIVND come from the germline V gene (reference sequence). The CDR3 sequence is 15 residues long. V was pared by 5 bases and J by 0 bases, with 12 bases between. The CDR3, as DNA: TGTGCCAGTAGTTGGTCGCGAACTAGCACAGATACGCAGTATTTT. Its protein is CASSWSRTSTDTQYF.

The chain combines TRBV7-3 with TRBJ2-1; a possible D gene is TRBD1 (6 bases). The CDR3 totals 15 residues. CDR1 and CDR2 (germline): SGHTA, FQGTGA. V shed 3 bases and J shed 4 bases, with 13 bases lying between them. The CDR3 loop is CASSFGTQYYNEQFF. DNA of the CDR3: TGTGCCAGCAGCTTCGGGACACAATATTACAATGAGCAGTTCTTC.

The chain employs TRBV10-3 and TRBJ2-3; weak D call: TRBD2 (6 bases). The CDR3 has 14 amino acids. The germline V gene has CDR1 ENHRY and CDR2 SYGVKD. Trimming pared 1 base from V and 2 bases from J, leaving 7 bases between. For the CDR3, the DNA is TGTGCCATCAGTGAGTGGGGGGACACAGATACGCAGTATTTT. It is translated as CAISEWGDTDTQYF.

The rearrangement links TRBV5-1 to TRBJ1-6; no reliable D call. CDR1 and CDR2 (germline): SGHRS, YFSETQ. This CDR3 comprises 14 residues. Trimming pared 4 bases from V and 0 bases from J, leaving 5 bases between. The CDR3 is CASSPSSYNSPLHF. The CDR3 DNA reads TGCGCCAGCAGCCCGAGCTCCTATAATTCACCCCTCCACTTT.

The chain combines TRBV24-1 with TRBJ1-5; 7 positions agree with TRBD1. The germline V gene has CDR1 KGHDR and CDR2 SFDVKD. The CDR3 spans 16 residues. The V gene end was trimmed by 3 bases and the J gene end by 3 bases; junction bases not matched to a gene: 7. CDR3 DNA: TGTGCCACCAGTGATACGGGACAGCTTCCCAATCAGCCCCAGCATTTT. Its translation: CATSDTGQLPNQPQHF.

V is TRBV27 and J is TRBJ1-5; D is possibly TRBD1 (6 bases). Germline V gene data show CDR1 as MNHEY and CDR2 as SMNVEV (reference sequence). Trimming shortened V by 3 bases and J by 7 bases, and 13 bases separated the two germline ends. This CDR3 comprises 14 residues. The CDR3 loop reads CASSFKGGPQPQHF. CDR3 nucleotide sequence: TGTGCCAGCAGTTTTAAAGGGGGTCCCCAGCCCCAGCATTTT.